This TCR beta chain was identified in a study of blood T cells in healthy people across ages. For the second PCR, which ran for about 7 to 12 cycles, a sample-barcoded 5' primer and a J-beta primer mix were used. A template-switch adaptor that had 12 random nucleotides put a tag on each cDNA molecule. TCRdb itself ran the 5' RACE reads through MiXCR, one entry per CDR3 protein. The sample records more than 1,000,000 distinct CDR3 sequences, approximately 25% being singletons. Germline values: CDR1 MDHEN, CDR2 SYDVKM. Unmatched junction bases numbered 7, after V lost 5 bases and J lost 5 bases. This CDR3 comprises 14 residues. The same data also contributed to another study, on T cells of mothers and their children. That paper notes: Donation came from a few healthy Caucasian mothers together with their six children. Mothers yielded over 9 million CDR3 reads, children 3 million to 3.5 million each. Researchers found no T cell clones that were persistent and microchimeric.

The specimen sequenced was blood. J is TRBJ2-5 and V is TRBV28; 8 bases are a match to TRBD1. The TCR was taken from a girl under 10 years old in good health. The CDR3 loop is CASSTTTGVETQYF. The CDR3 DNA is TGTGCCAGCAGTACCACGACAGGGGTTGAGACCCAGTACTTC.